This TCR beta chain is drawn from a study of blood T cell repertoires in COVID-19. Some clones are missing from TCRdb's copy, which holds only in-frame ones; the method was immunoSEQ multiplex PCR. The profile shows 250,000 to 300,000 clones, about nine tenths of them singletons. Those enrolled, adults aged roughly 18 to 100 years, came from about two dozen US areas. This receptor was identified in a man between 18 and 35 years old who had recovered from COVID-19. The specimen sequenced was PBMCs or T cells enriched from blood (not recorded which).

In nucleotides, the CDR3 is TGTGCCAGCAGTCCCCAGGCCCACGAGCAGTACTTC. Protein: CASSPQAHEQYF. The rearrangement links TRBV28 to TRBJ2-7; D is undetermined. Trimming took 5 bases from V and 5 from J, leaving 10 bases between them. Germline V gene sequence: CDR1 MDHEN, CDR2 SYDVKM. The CDR3 contains 12 residues.